This T cell receptor (beta chain) was found in a study of early T cells in non-severe SARS-CoV-2 infection. The V and J ends lost 2 bases and 6 bases, in that order; junction bases with no gene match: 9. The CDR3 spans 16 residues. Unique molecular identifiers were added to individual cDNA molecules. From the 5' RACE reads, TCRdb called clonotypes with MiXCR, one entry per CDR3 protein. The data show some 40,000 distinct CDR3 sequences, roughly 5.7% seen once. This clonotype was seen a few times. The source was whole blood, collected at baseline. This sequence joins TRBV12-3 or TRBV12-4 and TRBJ2-3, with 9 bases identical to TRBD1. This receptor was taken from an adult who was a healthcare worker with PCR-confirmed SARS-CoV-2 infection or an uninfected control (not recorded which). The CDR3 DNA follows: TGTGCCAGCAGTTTAAGGGGACAGGGACCTCTGGATACGCAGTATTTT. Its protein product is CASSLRGQGPLDTQYF.